This T cell receptor (beta chain) was identified in a study of T cells expressing NK-cell markers. Study-wide context: Seropositivity for HCMV was found in seven of the eight sequenced donors, with one seronegative. Study conclusions and caveats: Top CD8+ clonotypes included the dominant CD3+CD56+NKG2C+ clonotypes in 5 or 6 donors. For a few donors, these clonotypes were likewise the leading ones in the CD3+CD56-NKG2C+ fraction.

In generating TCR beta cDNA, 5'RACE template switching with UMIs was used. From its re-call of the 5' RACE reads, TCRdb lists each CDR3 protein once, without DNA. The repertoire shows roughly 430,000 distinct CDR3 sequences; the top ten hold 7.3%. Germline V CDR1 and CDR2: DFQATT, SNEGSKA (reference sequence). CDR3 length: 14 residues. Comment on this clonotype: Its antigen is undetermined.

The rearrangement uses TRBV20-1 and TRBJ2-7; TCRdb picks TRBD1, but there is no DNA to check that call. The source of this sequence is a woman aged 18 to 75 in good health. The specimen sequenced was blood T cells: a sorted CD56 or NKG2C T cell subset, CD4+ or CD8+ T cells, or bulk PBMC T cells (not recorded which). The CDR3 protein is CSARGDRRTYEQYF.